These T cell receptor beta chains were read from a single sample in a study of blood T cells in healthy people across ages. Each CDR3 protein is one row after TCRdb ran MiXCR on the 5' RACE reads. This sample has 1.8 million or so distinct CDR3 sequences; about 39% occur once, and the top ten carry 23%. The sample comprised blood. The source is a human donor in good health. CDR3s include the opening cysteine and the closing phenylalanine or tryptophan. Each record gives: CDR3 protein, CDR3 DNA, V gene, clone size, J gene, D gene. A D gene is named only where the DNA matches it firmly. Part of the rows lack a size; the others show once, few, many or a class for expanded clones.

CASSSGTETSTDTQYF | TGTGCCAGCAGCTCTGGGACAGAAACTAGCACAGATACGCAGTATTTT | TRBV7-2 | . | TRBJ2-3 | TRBD1
CASSLGFPYNERFF | TGTGCCAGCAGCTTAGGGTTCCCTTACAATGAGCGGTTCTTC | TRBV13 | . | TRBJ2-1 | .
CSASLEKGGPIYGYTF | TGCAGTGCTAGCCTCGAAAAGGGGGGACCAATCTATGGCTACACCTTC | TRBV20-1 | . | TRBJ1-2 | .
CAISSRVISTGELFF | TGTGCCATCAGCAGTAGGGTTATCAGCACCGGGGAGCTGTTTTTT | TRBV15 | . | TRBJ2-2 | .
CASSSQGSSGEQYF | TGTGCCAGCAGCTCCCAGGGAAGCTCCGGCGAGCAGTACTTC | TRBV7-6 | many | TRBJ2-7 | .
CSADTGEEAFF | TGCAGTGCTGATACAGGGGAGGAAGCTTTCTTT | TRBV20-1 | few | TRBJ1-1 | TRBD1
CATANLQETQYF | TGTGCCACCGCCAATCTCCAAGAGACCCAGTACTTC | TRBV10-3 | many | TRBJ2-5 | .
CASSVVVIGQGNSPLHF | TGTGCCAGCAGCGTAGTGGTAATCGGGCAGGGGAATTCACCCCTCCACTTT | TRBV9 | few | TRBJ1-6 | .
CASSYSTEGSPLHF | TGTGCCAGCAGTTACTCGACTGAGGGTTCACCCCTCCACTTT | TRBV6-6 | . | TRBJ1-6 | .
CASSQDPVVGGSTGELFF | TGCGCCAGCAGCCAAGATCCCGTTGTAGGGGGCAGCACCGGGGAGCTGTTTTTT | TRBV4-3 | . | TRBJ2-2 | TRBD1
CSARDLQGAYNSPLHF | TGCAGTGCTAGAGATTTACAGGGGGCCTATAATTCACCCCTCCACTTT | TRBV20-1 | few | TRBJ1-6 | TRBD1
CASSPGTGANEQYF | TGCGCCAGCAGCCCGGGGACAGGAGCAAACGAGCAGTACTTC | TRBV5-1 | . | TRBJ2-7 | TRBD1